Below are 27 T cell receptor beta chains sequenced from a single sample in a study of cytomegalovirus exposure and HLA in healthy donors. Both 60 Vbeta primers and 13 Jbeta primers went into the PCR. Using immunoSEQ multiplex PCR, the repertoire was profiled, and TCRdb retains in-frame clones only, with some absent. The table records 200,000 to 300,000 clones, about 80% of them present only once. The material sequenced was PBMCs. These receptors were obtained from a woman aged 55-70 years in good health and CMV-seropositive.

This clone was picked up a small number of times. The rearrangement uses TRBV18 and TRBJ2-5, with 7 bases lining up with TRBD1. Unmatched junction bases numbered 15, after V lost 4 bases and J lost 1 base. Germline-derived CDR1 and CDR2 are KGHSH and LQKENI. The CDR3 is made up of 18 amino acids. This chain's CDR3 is CASSRDMGWQGVQETQYF. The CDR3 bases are TGTGCCAGCTCACGTGATATGGGATGGCAGGGGGTCCAAGAGACCCAGTACTTC.

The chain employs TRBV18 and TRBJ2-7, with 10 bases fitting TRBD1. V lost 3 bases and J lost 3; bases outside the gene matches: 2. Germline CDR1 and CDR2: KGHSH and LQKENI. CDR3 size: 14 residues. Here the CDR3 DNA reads TGTGCCAGCTCACCTGGGACAGGGGACTACGAGCAGTACTTC. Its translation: CASSPGTGDYEQYF.

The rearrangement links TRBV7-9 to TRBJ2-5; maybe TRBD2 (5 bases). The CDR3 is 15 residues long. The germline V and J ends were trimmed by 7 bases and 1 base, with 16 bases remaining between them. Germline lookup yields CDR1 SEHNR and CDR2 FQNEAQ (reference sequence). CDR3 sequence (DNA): TGTGCCAGCAACCACCCCACCCGGGGCCAAGAGACCCAGTACTTC. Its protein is CASNHPTRGQETQYF.

CDR3 residues: CASTLVTGETQYF. The CDR3 nucleotides are TGCGCCAGCACCCTTGTAACGGGAGAGACCCAGTACTTC. The chain joins TRBV5-1 to TRBJ2-5; D is uncertain. There are 13 residues in the CDR3. Trimming took 6 bases from V and 4 from J, leaving 13 bases between them. The V gene's germline CDR1 is SGHRS and CDR2 YFSETQ.

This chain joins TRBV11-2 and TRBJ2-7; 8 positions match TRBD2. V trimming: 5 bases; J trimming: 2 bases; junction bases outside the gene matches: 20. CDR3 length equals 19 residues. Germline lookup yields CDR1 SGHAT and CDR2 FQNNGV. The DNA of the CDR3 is TGTGCCAGCAGCCCTCGGCGGGGGCTCTTCGAAGCGGGAGCCTACGAGCAGTACTTC. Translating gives CASSPRRGLFEAGAYEQYF.

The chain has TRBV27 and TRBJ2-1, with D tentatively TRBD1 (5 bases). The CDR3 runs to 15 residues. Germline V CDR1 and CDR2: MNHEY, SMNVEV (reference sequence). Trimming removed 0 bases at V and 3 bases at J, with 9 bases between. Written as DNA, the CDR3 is TGTGCCAGCAGTTTATCAGGGGAAAACTACAATGAGCAGTTCTTC. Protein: CASSLSGENYNEQFF.

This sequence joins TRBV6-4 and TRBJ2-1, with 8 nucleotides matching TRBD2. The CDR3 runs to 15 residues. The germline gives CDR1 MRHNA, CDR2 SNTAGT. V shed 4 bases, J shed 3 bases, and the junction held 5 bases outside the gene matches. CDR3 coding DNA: TGTGCCAGCAGTGCGGGAGCGGGAGACTACAATGAGCAGTTCTTC. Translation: CASSAGAGDYNEQFF.

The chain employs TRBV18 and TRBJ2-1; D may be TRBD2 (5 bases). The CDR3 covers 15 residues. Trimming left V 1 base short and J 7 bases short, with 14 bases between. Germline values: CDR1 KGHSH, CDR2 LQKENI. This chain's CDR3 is CASSPQFSRGNEQFF. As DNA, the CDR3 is TGTGCCAGCTCACCACAGTTCTCCCGAGGGAATGAGCAGTTCTTC.

The CDR3 nucleotides read TGTGCCAGCAGCGGGGGACTAGCGAGGGAGCAGTACTTC. Protein sequence: CASSGGLAREQYF. This chain joins TRBV9 and TRBJ2-7, with 10 bases aligning to TRBD2. V lost 3 bases, J lost 7 bases, and 4 bases stayed unmatched. CDR3 length: 13 residues. CDR1 SGDLS and CDR2 YYNGEE come from the germline V gene.

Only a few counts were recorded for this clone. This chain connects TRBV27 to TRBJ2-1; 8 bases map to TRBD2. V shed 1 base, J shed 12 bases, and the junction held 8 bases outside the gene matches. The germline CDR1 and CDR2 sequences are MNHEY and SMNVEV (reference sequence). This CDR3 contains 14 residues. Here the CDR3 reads CASSLYQSGSTQFF. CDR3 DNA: TGTGCCAGCAGTTTATACCAAAGCGGGAGTACGCAGTTCTTC.

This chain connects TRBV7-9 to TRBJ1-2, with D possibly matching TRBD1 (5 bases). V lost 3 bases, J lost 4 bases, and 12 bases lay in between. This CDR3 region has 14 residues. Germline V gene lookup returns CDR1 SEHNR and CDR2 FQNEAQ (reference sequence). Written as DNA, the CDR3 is TGTGCCAGCAGCTTGGCAGGGCAGGCCTATGGCTACACCTTC. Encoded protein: CASSLAGQAYGYTF. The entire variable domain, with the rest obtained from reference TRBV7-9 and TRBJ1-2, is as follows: DTGVSQNPRHKITKRGQNVTFRCDPISEHNRLYWYRQTLGQGPEFLTYFQNEAQLEKSRLLSDRFSAERPKGSFSTLEIQRTEQGDSAMYLCASSLAGQAYGYTFGSGTRLTVV.

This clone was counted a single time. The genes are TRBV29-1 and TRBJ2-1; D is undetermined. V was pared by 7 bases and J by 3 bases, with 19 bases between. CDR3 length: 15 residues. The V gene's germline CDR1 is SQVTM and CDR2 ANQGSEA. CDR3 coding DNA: TGCAGCGCCGTGGGCAGTCCAACCTTCTACAATGAGCAGTTCTTC. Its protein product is CSAVGSPTFYNEQFF.

CDR3 region: CASSLVRTGGFMNTEAFF. CDR3 nucleotides: TGTGCCAGCAGCTTAGTCCGGACAGGGGGCTTCATGAACACTGAAGCTTTCTTT. The chain joins TRBV7-9 to TRBJ1-1; 11 nucleotides agree with TRBD1. This CDR3 is built from 18 residues. Per the germline V gene, CDR1 is SEHNR and CDR2 is FQNEAQ (reference sequence). The V and J ends lost 1 base and 0 bases, in that order; junction bases with no gene match: 7.

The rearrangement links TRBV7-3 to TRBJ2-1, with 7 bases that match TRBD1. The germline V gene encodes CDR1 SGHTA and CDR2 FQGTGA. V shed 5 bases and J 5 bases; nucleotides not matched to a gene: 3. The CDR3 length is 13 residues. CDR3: CASSPDRDNEQFF. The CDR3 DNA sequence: TGTGCCAGCAGCCCAGACAGGGACAATGAGCAGTTCTTC. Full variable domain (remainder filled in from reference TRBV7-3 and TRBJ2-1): GAGVSQTPSNKVTEKGKYVELRCDPISGHTALYWYRQSLGQGPEFLIYFQGTGAADDSGLPNDRFFAVRPEGSVSTLKIQRTERGDSAVYLCASSPDRDNEQFFGPGTRLTVL.

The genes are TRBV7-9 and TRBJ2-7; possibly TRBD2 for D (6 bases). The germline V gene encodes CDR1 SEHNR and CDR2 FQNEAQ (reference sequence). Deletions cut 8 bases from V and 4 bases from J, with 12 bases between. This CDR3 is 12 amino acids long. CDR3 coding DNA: TGTGCCAGCTCCCCTAGCGAGTACGAGCAGTACTTC. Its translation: CASSPSEYEQYF.

CDR3 sequence reads: CASSPSYRGLNEQFF. The CDR3 bases are TGTGCCAGCAGTCCATCCTACAGGGGGCTCAATGAGCAGTTCTTC. This chain links TRBV11-2 with TRBJ2-1, with 9 bases matching TRBD1. Unmatched junction bases numbered 9, after V lost 6 bases and J lost 6 bases. The V gene's germline CDR1 is SGHAT and CDR2 FQNNGV. The CDR3 consists of 15 residues.

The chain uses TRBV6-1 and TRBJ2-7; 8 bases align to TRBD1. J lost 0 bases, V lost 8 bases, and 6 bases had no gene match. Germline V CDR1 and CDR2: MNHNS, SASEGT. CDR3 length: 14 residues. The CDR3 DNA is TGTGCCAGCCCCGGGACAGGCGGCTCCTACGAGCAGTACTTC. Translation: CASPGTGGSYEQYF.

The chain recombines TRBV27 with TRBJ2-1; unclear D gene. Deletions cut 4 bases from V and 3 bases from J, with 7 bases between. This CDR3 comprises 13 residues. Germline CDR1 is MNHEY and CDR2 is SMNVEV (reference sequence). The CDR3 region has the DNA TGTGCCAGCAGTTCTCTAGTCTACAATGAGCAGTTCTTC. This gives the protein CASSSLVYNEQFF.

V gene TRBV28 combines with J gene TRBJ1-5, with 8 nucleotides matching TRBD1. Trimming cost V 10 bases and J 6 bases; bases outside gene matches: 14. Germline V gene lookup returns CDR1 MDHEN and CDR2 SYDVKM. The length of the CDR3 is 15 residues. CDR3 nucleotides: TGTGCCACCGGAGGACAGGGCATATTCACTCAGCCCCAGCATTTT. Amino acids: CATGGQGIFTQPQHF.

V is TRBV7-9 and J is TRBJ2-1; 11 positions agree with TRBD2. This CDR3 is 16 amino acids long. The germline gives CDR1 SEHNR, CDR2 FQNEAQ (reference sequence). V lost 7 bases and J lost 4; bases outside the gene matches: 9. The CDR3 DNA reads TGTGCCAGCACCCCAAGGGGGACTAGCGGTTACAATGAGCAGTTCTTC. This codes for CASTPRGTSGYNEQFF.

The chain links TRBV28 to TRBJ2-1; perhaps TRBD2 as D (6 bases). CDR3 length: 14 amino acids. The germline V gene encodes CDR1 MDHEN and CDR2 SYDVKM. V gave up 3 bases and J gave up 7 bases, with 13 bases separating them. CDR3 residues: CASSFGGEVNEQFF. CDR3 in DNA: TGTGCCAGCAGTTTCGGCGGGGAGGTTAATGAGCAGTTCTTC.

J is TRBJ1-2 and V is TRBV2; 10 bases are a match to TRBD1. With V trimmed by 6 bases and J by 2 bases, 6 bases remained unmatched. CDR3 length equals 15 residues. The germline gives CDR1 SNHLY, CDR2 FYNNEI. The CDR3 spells CASRETGGRNYGYTF. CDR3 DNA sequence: TGTGCCAGCAGGGAGACAGGGGGCCGGAACTATGGCTACACCTTC.

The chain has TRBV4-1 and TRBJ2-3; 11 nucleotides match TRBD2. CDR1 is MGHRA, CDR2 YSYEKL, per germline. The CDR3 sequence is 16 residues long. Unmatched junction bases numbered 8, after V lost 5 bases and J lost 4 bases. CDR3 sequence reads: CASSGELAGDPDTQYF. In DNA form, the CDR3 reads TGCGCCAGCAGCGGGGAACTAGCGGGAGATCCAGATACGCAGTATTTT.

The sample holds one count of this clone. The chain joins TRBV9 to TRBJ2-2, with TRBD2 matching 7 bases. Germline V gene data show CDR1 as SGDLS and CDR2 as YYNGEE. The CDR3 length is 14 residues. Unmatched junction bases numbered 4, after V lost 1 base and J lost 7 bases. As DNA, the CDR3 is TGTGCCAGCAGCGTACTGGGGGGGGGCGGGGAGCTGTTTTTT. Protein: CASSVLGGGGELFF.

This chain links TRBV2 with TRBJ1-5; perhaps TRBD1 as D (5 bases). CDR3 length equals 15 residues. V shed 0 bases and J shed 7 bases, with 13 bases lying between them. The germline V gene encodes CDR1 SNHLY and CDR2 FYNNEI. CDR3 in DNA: TGTGCCAGCAGTGAAGCGACAGCTACAATGCAGCCCCAGCATTTT. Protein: CASSEATATMQPQHF.

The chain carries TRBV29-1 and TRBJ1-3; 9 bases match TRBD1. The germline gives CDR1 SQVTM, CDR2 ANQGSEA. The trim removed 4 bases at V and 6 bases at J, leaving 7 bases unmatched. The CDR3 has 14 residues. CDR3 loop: CSVAGTGLENTIYF. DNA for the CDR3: TGCAGCGTTGCTGGGACAGGGCTTGAAAACACCATATATTTT.

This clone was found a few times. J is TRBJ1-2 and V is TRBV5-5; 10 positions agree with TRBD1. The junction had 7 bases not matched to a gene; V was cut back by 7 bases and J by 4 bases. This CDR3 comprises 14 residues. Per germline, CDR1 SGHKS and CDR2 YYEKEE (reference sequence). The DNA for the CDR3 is TGTGCCAGCCGGAGGGGACAGGGGTTCTATGGCTACACCTTC. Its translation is CASRRGQGFYGYTF.